This T cell receptor beta chain appears in the sequencing data of a study of shared clonotypes between healthy human individuals. Study-level results: Limitation of the genetic and exposure-history diversity represented came from the few donors.

Measured with immunoSEQ multiplex PCR; TCRdb has only the in-frame clones, and not every one. The data contain approximately 500,000 clones, over 75% of them singletons. Turning to this clone: Its antigen is still unknown.

Trimming removed 5 bases from V and 4 bases from J, with 9 bases in between. CDR1 is LNHNV, CDR2 YYDKDF, per germline (reference sequence). The CDR3 is made up of 12 amino acids. The origin of this receptor is a woman aged 40 to 50 in good health. Some clones in this sample may be carry-over from other donors' samples. The V and J genes are TRBV15 and TRBJ2-7; D is possibly TRBD1 or TRBD2 (5 bases each). What was sequenced was PBMCs. For the CDR3, the DNA is TGTGCCACCAGCTGGGGGTTGTACGAGCAGTACTTC. Translation gives CATSWGLYEQYF.